The 12 T cell receptor beta chains listed next were all sequenced from one sample in a study of immune evolution from preneoplasia to lung adenocarcinoma. The data were produced by immunoSEQ multiplex PCR, yet TCRdb's version contains in-frame clones alone and is incomplete. There are roughly 8,100 clones in the sample; roughly 69% occur only once, and around 8.8% lies in the top ten. Sequencing was carried out using FFPE atypical adenomatous hyperplasia tissue from the lung. Subset in this sample: atypical adenomatous hyperplasia (AAH), lung preneoplasia. These receptors were collected from a donor at least 70 years old with lung adenocarcinoma. Some clones in this sample may be carry-over from other donors' samples.

Turning to this clone: Because the CDR3 is missing its conserved closing phenylalanine or tryptophan, this is likely a read error. The V gene is TRBV18, the J gene TRBJ2-7; D remains ambiguous. There are 12 residues in the CDR3. Trimming stripped 5 bases from V and 0 bases from J, with 5 bases between. Germline CDR1 reads KGHSH; CDR2 reads LQKENI. This CDR3 reads CASSGVSYEQYL. CDR3 DNA: TGTGCCAGCTCAGGAGTCTCCTACGAGCAGTACCTC.

CDR3 DNA: TGTGCCAGCAGTTACACTTCAGGGATAGCTCAGCCCCAGCATTTT. The encoded protein is CASSYTSGIAQPQHF. The rearrangement links TRBV6-6 to TRBJ1-5; possible D gene TRBD1, 5 bases. Trimming took off 2 bases at V and 6 bases at J, with 14 bases between the two ends. The CDR3 is 15 amino acids. CDR1 and CDR2 from the germline V gene are MNHNY and SVGAGI (reference sequence).

The CDR3: CSVGAVLGEQYF. The CDR3 DNA reads TGCAGCGTTGGCGCGGTTTTAGGCGAGCAGTACTTC. The gene calls are TRBV29-1 and TRBJ2-7, with D unclear. V lost 4 bases and J lost 6, with 13 bases in between. CDR1 SQVTM and CDR2 ANQGSEA come from the germline V gene. CDR3 size: 12 residues.

This chain joins TRBV5-6 and TRBJ2-4; D is uncertain. The CDR3 is made up of 13 amino acids. The germline V gene encodes CDR1 SGHDT and CDR2 YYEEEE. V lost 1 base and J lost 5, with 7 bases in between. The CDR3 DNA sequence: TGTGCCAGCAGCTTGTGGACGCAAAACATTCAGTACTTC. Protein product: CASSLWTQNIQYF.

The rearrangement joins TRBV5-1 to TRBJ2-1, with TRBD2 matching 8 bases. The CDR3 is made up of 15 amino acids. The V and J ends lost 3 bases and 8 bases, in that order; junction bases with no gene match: 10. Germline V CDR1 and CDR2: SGHRS, YFSETQ. The chain's CDR3 is CASSYSGATRDEQFF. The CDR3 DNA sequence: TGCGCCAGCAGCTATAGCGGGGCTACGCGGGATGAGCAGTTCTTC.

This chain connects TRBV27 to TRBJ2-3; a weak D match, TRBD2 (6 bases). Trimming removed 7 bases at V and 2 bases at J, with 16 bases between. Germline V CDR1 and CDR2: MNHEY, SMNVEV (reference sequence). The CDR3 is 15 residues long. In DNA form, the CDR3 reads TGTGCCAGCACCCCCCGGGACTCCCCCACAGATACGCAGTATTTT. The encoded protein is CASTPRDSPTDTQYF.

Comment on this clone: Since no conserved phenylalanine or tryptophan closes the CDR3, a read error is the likely cause. The DNA is left out, because the CDR3 cannot be placed on it with certainty; the CDR3 is given as TCRdb lists it. The chain is built from TRBV28 and TRBJ1-2; the listed D gene, TRBD1, was not tested against the DNA. Germline values: CDR1 MDHEN, CDR2 SYDVKM. The CDR3 comprises 12 residues, both ends counted. The CDR3 sequence: CASSQRDSHPQI.

The chain carries TRBV29-1 and TRBJ2-2; 10 bases fit TRBD2. The CDR3 has 15 amino acids. V shed 5 bases and J 5 bases; nucleotides not matched to a gene: 8. Germline values: CDR1 SQVTM, CDR2 ANQGSEA. The CDR3 region has the DNA TGCAGCGTTCGAACTAGCGGGGTAGGAACCGGGGAGCTGTTTTTT. It translates to CSVRTSGVGTGELFF.

This chain joins TRBV4-1 and TRBJ2-1; 7 bases are shared with TRBD2. The V gene end was trimmed by 0 bases and the J gene end by 1 base; junction bases not matched to a gene: 9. The CDR3 has 18 amino acids. Germline V gene sequence: CDR1 MGHRA, CDR2 YSYEKL. The CDR3 region is CASSQERTGGPSYNEQFF. DNA for the CDR3: TGCGCCAGCAGCCAAGAACGGACGGGAGGCCCTTCCTACAATGAGCAGTTCTTC.

The chain recombines TRBV7-9 with TRBJ2-7, with TRBD2 identical over 7 bases. J was trimmed by 7 bases and V by 2 bases; bases with no gene match: 11. The CDR3 runs to 15 residues. Germline V gene sequence: CDR1 SEHNR, CDR2 FQNEAQ (reference sequence). CDR3 region: CASSLSRGDVREQYF. The CDR3 nucleotides read TGTGCCAGCAGCTTATCTCGGGGGGACGTGAGGGAGCAGTACTTC.

The chain uses TRBV6-1 and TRBJ2-3; no clear D. Germline CDR1 is MNHNS and CDR2 is SASEGT. V was trimmed by 8 bases and J by 0 bases, leaving 12 bases between them. The CDR3 covers 14 residues. The CDR3 sequence is CASRRVGSTDTQYF. CDR3 in DNA: TGTGCCAGCCGTCGGGTTGGGAGCACAGATACGCAGTATTTT.

The gene calls are TRBV28 and TRBJ1-1; tentative D call: TRBD1 (6 bases). Germline values: CDR1 MDHEN, CDR2 SYDVKM. The V end lost 3 bases, the J end lost 0 bases, and 11 bases lay between the germline ends. This CDR3 has 15 amino acids. The CDR3 region has the DNA TGTGCCAGCAGTTTCACCGGGACAATGAACACTGAAGCTTTCTTT. As protein: CASSFTGTMNTEAFF.